This entry features one T cell receptor (beta chain) sequence. These data are taken from a study of CD8+ T cells in alopecia areata. Study summary: Tofacitinib lasted 6 to 18 months, then 6 months off drug.

Extracted RNA was reverse transcribed, and the resulting cDNA served as sequencing template. Here immunoSEQ multiplex PCR was the method, and the copy in TCRdb shows in-frame clones only, minus some. Of about 190,000 clones in the sample, about 60% were seen once. Treatment reported: oral pan-JAK inhibitor, 5-10 mg twice daily. The study team obtained lesional scalp punch biopsies and peripheral blood from alopecia areata patients. CDR1 is SQVTM and CDR2 is ANQGSEA in the germline V gene. V was cut by 1 base and J by 7 bases, with 11 bases left in between. The CDR3 spans 13 residues. Sequencing used CD4+ T cells sorted from blood, obtained at week 4, from a patient treated with tofacitinib. The rearrangement uses TRBV29-1 and TRBJ2-1; D not resolved. The clonotype originates from a human donor with alopecia areata. The DNA of the CDR3 is TGCAGCGTTGAAGCCCTCGGGCGAAATGAGCAGTTCTTC. Its protein is CSVEALGRNEQFF.